Listed here are 21 T cell receptor beta chains from one sample, sequenced in a study of blood T cell repertoires in COVID-19. Using immunoSEQ multiplex PCR, the repertoire was profiled, and TCRdb retains in-frame clones only, with some absent. In the table there are roughly 200,000 clones, over 80% of which are singletons. Sequencing was carried out using PBMCs or T cells enriched from blood (not recorded which). The source is a man aged 30-40 years who had recovered from COVID-19.

This chain links TRBV7-6 with TRBJ2-7; the D is unclear. CDR3 length: 13 residues. V lost 4 bases to trimming and J lost 2 bases, with 9 bases between them. Germline V gene lookup returns CDR1 SGHVS and CDR2 FNYEAQ. The CDR3 here is CASSSGSTYEQYF. In DNA, the CDR3 is TGTGCCAGCAGCTCCGGGTCAACCTACGAGCAGTACTTC.

As for this clone: The junction and the germline gene differ at one end; a read error may be behind it. The chain couples TRBV3-1 (or the pseudogene TRBV3-2) to TRBJ2-7; D perhaps matches TRBD1 (7 bases). This CDR3 is built from 20 residues. CDR1 and CDR2 from the germline V gene are LGHDT and YNNKEL (reference sequence). CDR3 DNA: TGTGCCAGCAGCCAAGCTGGATGGGCCCCAGGGGGAACGGGTGAAACGGGGGTGTGCTTC. This translates into CASSQAGWAPGGTGETGVCF.

This chain uses TRBV30 with TRBJ2-3, with TRBD2 matching 10 bases. The germline V gene has CDR1 GTSNPN and CDR2 SVGIG (reference sequence). There are 15 residues in the CDR3. V gave up 3 bases and J gave up 6 bases; unmatched junction bases: 9. CDR3 sequence: CAWRPGLAYTDTQYF. CDR3 bases: TGTGCCTGGAGACCGGGACTAGCGTATACGGATACGCAGTATTTT. Full variable domain (rest looked up from reference TRBV30 and TRBJ2-3): SQTIHQWPATLVQPVGSPLSLECTVEGTSNPNLYWYRQAAGRGLQLLFYSVGIGQISSEVPQNLSASRPQDRQFILSSKKLLLSDSGFYLCAWRPGLAYTDTQYFGPGTRLTVL.

CDR3 DNA: TGTGCCACCAGCAGAACGACGGCAGGGGGCGCGTCAGATACGCAGTATTTT. It translates to CATSRTTAGGASDTQYF. The V gene is TRBV15, the J gene TRBJ2-3, with 8 bases aligning to TRBD1. V shed 2 bases, J shed 4 bases, and the junction held 11 bases outside the gene matches. The CDR3 has 17 residues. Germline assignment: CDR1 LNHNV and CDR2 YYDKDF (reference sequence).

V gene TRBV2 combines with J gene TRBJ2-5; 8 bases are shared with TRBD2. This CDR3 comprises 13 residues. V lost 6 bases to trimming and J lost 5 bases; unmatched junction nucleotides: 5. Germline loops: CDR1 SNHLY, CDR2 FYNNEI. The chain's CDR3 is CASRSGRWETQYF. Written as DNA, the CDR3 is TGTGCCAGCAGGAGCGGGAGATGGGAGACCCAGTACTTC.

V gene TRBV25-1 combines with J gene TRBJ2-1; 7 bases match TRBD2. Trimming took 3 bases from V and 8 from J; bases not matched to a gene: 4. The CDR3 consists of 13 residues. Germline V gene data show CDR1 as MGHDK and CDR2 as SYGVNS. This CDR3 reads CASSERLAYEQFF. The CDR3 DNA follows: TGTGCCAGCAGTGAGCGACTAGCCTATGAGCAGTTCTTC.

The chain combines TRBV7-2 with TRBJ2-1, with D hard to call. Germline CDR1 and CDR2: SGHTA and FQGNSA. CDR3 size: 14 residues. With 5 bases removed from V and 4 bases from J, the gap between germline ends came to 12 bases. The CDR3 DNA reads TGTGCCAGCAGCGCCCAATCCGGGTACAATGAGCAGTTCTTC. Its translation: CASSAQSGYNEQFF.

J is TRBJ1-2 and V is TRBV5-1; D unresolved. V gave up 3 bases and J gave up 8 bases, with 11 bases separating them. CDR1 and CDR2 from the germline V gene are SGHRS and YFSETQ. The CDR3 spans 12 residues. The CDR3 sequence is CASSSPTGGYTF. Written as DNA, the CDR3 is TGCGCCAGCAGCTCCCCCACGGGAGGCTACACCTTC. The whole variable domain, remainder taken from reference TRBV5-1 and TRBJ1-2, is KAGVTQTPRYLIKTRGQQVTLSCSPISGHRSVSWYQQTPGQGLQFLFEYFSETQRNKGNFPGRFSGRQFSNSRSEMNVSTLELGDSALYLCASSSPTGGYTFGSGTRLTVV.

V and J are TRBV7-6 and TRBJ1-3, with TRBD1 matching 11 bases. The CDR3 loop spans 17 amino acids. V lost 5 bases, J lost 0 bases, and 6 bases stayed unmatched. Germline V lookup: CDR1 SGHVS, CDR2 FNYEAQ. The CDR3 here is CASSLRTGGFSGNTIYF. The CDR3 bases are TGTGCCAGCAGCCTAAGGACAGGGGGCTTCTCTGGAAACACCATATATTTT. The full variable domain, rest sourced from reference TRBV7-6 and TRBJ1-3, is GAGVSQSPRYKVTKRGQDVALRCDPISGHVSLYWYRQALGQGPEFLTYFNYEAQQDKSGLPNDRFSAERPEGSISTLTIQRTEQRDSAMYRCASSLRTGGFSGNTIYFGEGSWLTVV.

The chain employs TRBV6-2 or TRBV6-3 and TRBJ1-1; 9 nucleotides match TRBD1. After removal of 4 bases from V and 4 bases from J, the junction contained 1 base not matched to a gene. This CDR3 has 13 residues. The germline V gene encodes CDR1 MNHEY and CDR2 SVGEGT. The DNA of the CDR3 is TGTGCCAGCAGTTCACAGGGGGCCACTGAAGCTTTCTTT. It is translated as CASSSQGATEAFF.

The chain joins TRBV6-2 or TRBV6-3 to TRBJ2-3; the match to TRBD2 covers 10 bases. Trimming removed 2 bases from V and 4 bases from J; junction bases left unmatched: 6. Germline CDR1 and CDR2: MNHEY and SVGEGT. The CDR3 is made up of 16 amino acids. CDR3 DNA sequence: TGTGCCAGCAGTTACATTAGCGGGGGGCCCGCAGATACGCAGTATTTT. Protein product: CASSYISGGPADTQYF.

The chain couples TRBV15 to TRBJ2-7; 9 bases agree with TRBD2. The length of the CDR3 is 15 residues. V trimming: 0 bases; J trimming: 4 bases; junction bases outside the gene matches: 4. Germline V lookup: CDR1 LNHNV, CDR2 YYDKDF (reference sequence). The CDR3: CATSRDSGSHYEQYF. CDR3 DNA: TGTGCCACCAGCAGAGATAGCGGGAGTCATTACGAGCAGTACTTC.

V and J are TRBV5-1 and TRBJ2-1; 13 nucleotides align to TRBD2. V lost 4 bases, J lost 5 bases, and 6 bases stayed unmatched. Germline V gene sequence: CDR1 SGHRS, CDR2 YFSETQ. The CDR3 runs 16 residues. CDR3 nucleotide sequence: TGCGCCAGCAGCGGCGGACTAGCGGGAGTAAACAATGAGCAGTTCTTC. Translating it yields CASSGGLAGVNNEQFF.

The chain links TRBV29-1 to TRBJ1-2; no clear D gene. Looked up from germline, CDR1 is SQVTM and CDR2 is ANQGSEA. Trimming shortened V by 7 bases and J by 8 bases, and 17 bases separated the two germline ends. CDR3 length: 12 amino acids. The CDR3 sequence: CSGEAREGGYTF. The CDR3 nucleotides read TGCAGCGGAGAAGCGAGGGAAGGCGGCTACACCTTC. Supplemented by reference TRBV29-1 and TRBJ1-2, the full variable domain reads SAVISQKPSRDICQRGTSLTIQCQVDSQVTMMFWYRQQPGQSLTLIATANQGSEATYESGFVIDKFPISRPNLTFSTLTVSNMSPEDSSIYLCSGEAREGGYTFGSGTRLTVV.

The rearrangement uses TRBV28 and TRBJ2-7; D is perhaps TRBD1 (6 bases). Germline values: CDR1 MDHEN, CDR2 SYDVKM. This CDR3 is 13 amino acids long. V gave up 1 base and J gave up 6 bases, with 10 bases separating them. The chain's CDR3 is CASSLFNRVEQYF. CDR3 coding DNA: TGTGCCAGCAGTTTATTCAACAGGGTCGAGCAGTACTTC.

This chain uses TRBV21-1 with TRBJ2-2; the table's D call, TRBD2, was not checked against the DNA. TRBV21-1 is a pseudogene locus. This CDR3 comprises 16 residues. The CDR3: CASSKIGGKGTGELFF. The CDR3 nucleotides are TGTGCCAGCAGCAAAATTGGCGGGAAGGGGACCGGGGAGCTGTTTTTT.

The chain combines TRBV27 with TRBJ1-4, with D unclear. V dropped 5 bases and J dropped 1 base, with 11 bases sitting between them. Germline CDR1 and CDR2: MNHEY and SMNVEV (reference sequence). The CDR3 consists of 15 residues. The CDR3 reads CASSPYFGTNEKLFF. CDR3 sequence (DNA): TGTGCCAGCAGTCCCTACTTTGGAACTAATGAAAAACTGTTTTTT. The full variable domain, in which reference TRBV27 and TRBJ1-4 provide the parts outside the CDR3, is EAQVTQNPRYLITVTGKKLTVTCSQNMNHEYMSWYRQDPGLGLRQIYYSMNVEVTDKGDVPEGYKVSRKEKRNFPLILESPSPNQTSLYFCASSPYFGTNEKLFFGSGTQLSVL.

The V and J genes are TRBV19 and TRBJ1-4; 8 bases agree with TRBD1. Germline lookup yields CDR1 LNHDA and CDR2 SQIVND (reference sequence). With 4 bases clipped from V and 8 bases from J, the junction kept 3 bases outside the gene matches. The CDR3 consists of 13 residues. CDR3 amino acids: CASSTQGGEKLFF. DNA for the CDR3: TGTGCCAGTAGTACACAGGGGGGCGAAAAACTGTTTTTT.

This clone was seen at least ten times. The genes are TRBV5-1 and TRBJ1-2; unclear D gene. V shed 2 bases and J shed 5 bases, with 10 bases lying between them. The germline gives CDR1 SGHRS, CDR2 YFSETQ. CDR3 length equals 13 residues. The CDR3 reads CASSLNTGYGYTF. Here the CDR3 DNA reads TGCGCCAGCAGCTTAAACACGGGATATGGCTACACCTTC. Full variable domain (rest looked up from reference TRBV5-1 and TRBJ1-2): KAGVTQTPRYLIKTRGQQVTLSCSPISGHRSVSWYQQTPGQGLQFLFEYFSETQRNKGNFPGRFSGRQFSNSRSEMNVSTLELGDSALYLCASSLNTGYGYTFGSGTRLTVV.

The sample holds a few counts of this clone. The V call is TRBV24-1, the J call TRBJ1-1; no definite D call. The length of the CDR3 is 11 residues. CDR1 and CDR2 (germline): KGHDR, SFDVKD. The V and J ends lost 6 bases and 7 bases respectively, with 8 bases between them. The CDR3 DNA follows: TGTGCCACCAGTACTGGGCTTGAAGCTTTCTTT. As protein: CATSTGLEAFF.

J is TRBJ2-1 and V is TRBV5-8, with TRBD1 matching 10 bases. The CDR3 has 14 residues. The J segment lost 2 bases and the V segment lost 8 bases, leaving 4 bases of the junction unmatched. The germline CDR1 and CDR2 sequences are SGHTS and YDEGEE. In DNA form, the CDR3 reads TGTGCCAGTAGGGGGACAGGGGCCTACAATGAGCAGTTCTTC. Translating it yields CASRGTGAYNEQFF.